This passage covers 9 T cell receptor beta chains from one sample sequenced in a study of blood T cell repertoires in COVID-19. Sequenced by immunoSEQ multiplex PCR; TCRdb stores in-frame clones only, minus some. The sample lists about 75,000 clones, almost 90% occurring once. Sequencing input: peripheral blood. The receptors derive from a human donor in a cohort sampled during active COVID-19.

J is TRBJ2-4 and V is TRBV5-6, with 7 bases lining up with TRBD1. The CDR3 has 14 amino acids. Germline V gene data show CDR1 as SGHDT and CDR2 as YYEEEE. The ends lost 2 bases at V and 5 bases at J; junction bases unmatched: 4. The CDR3 reads CASSLWTGENIQYF. CDR3 nucleotide sequence: TGTGCCAGCAGCTTATGGACAGGAGAAAACATTCAGTACTTC.

To note about this clone: Additional DNA sequences in this sample encode the identical CDR3. V and J are TRBV7-2 and TRBJ2-7; the D is unclear. Per germline, CDR1 SGHTA and CDR2 FQGNSA. CDR3 size: 15 residues. Trimming left V 6 bases short and J 3 bases short, with 18 bases between. The DNA for the CDR3 is TGTGCCAGCAGGGAAACCCCGGGTCTCTACTACGAGCAGTACTTC. This encodes CASRETPGLYYEQYF.

This chain joins TRBV3-1 (or the pseudogene TRBV3-2) and TRBJ1-6, with 7 bases that match TRBD1. Germline CDR1 reads LGHDT; CDR2 reads YNNKEL (reference sequence). There are 15 residues in the CDR3. Trimming at V came to 3 bases and at J to 6 bases, leaving 5 bases not matched to a gene. DNA for the CDR3: TGTGCCAGCAGCCAGGGACAGAAAGCTAATTCACCCCTCCACTTT. Encoded protein: CASSQGQKANSPLHF.

V usage is TRBV19 and J usage is TRBJ1-2, with TRBD1 matching over 9 bases. The CDR3 spans 16 residues. Trimming at V came to 0 bases and at J to 8 bases, leaving 10 bases not matched to a gene. CDR1 and CDR2 from the germline V gene are LNHDA and SQIVND (reference sequence). The CDR3, as DNA: TGTGCCAGTAGTATAGACCACCGGGACAGGGTGGACGGCTACACCTTC. It translates to CASSIDHRDRVDGYTF.

The genes are TRBV6-5 and TRBJ2-1; D call uncertain. The germline CDR1 and CDR2 sequences are MNHEY and SVGAGI. The CDR3 is 12 amino acids. Trimming removed 5 bases from V and 8 bases from J, with 10 bases in between. The CDR3 protein is CASSKKEHEQFF. As DNA, the CDR3 is TGTGCCAGCAGTAAGAAGGAGCATGAGCAGTTCTTC.

The genes are TRBV6-2 or TRBV6-3 and TRBJ2-7; 8 bases match TRBD2. After removal of 2 bases from V and 5 bases from J, the junction contained 5 bases not matched to a gene. Germline V CDR1 and CDR2: MNHEY, SVGEGT. This CDR3 region has 14 residues. The DNA for the CDR3 is TGTGCCAGCAGTTACCCGAACGGGGGGGACGAGCAGTACTTC. Amino acids: CASSYPNGGDEQYF.

The gene calls are TRBV15 and TRBJ2-1; 12 nucleotides match TRBD2. Germline lookup yields CDR1 LNHNV and CDR2 YYDKDF (reference sequence). CDR3 size: 16 residues. V lost 3 bases to trimming and J lost 7 bases; unmatched junction nucleotides: 7. CDR3 protein: CATSSHSSGRVNEQFF. CDR3 DNA sequence: TGTGCCACCAGCAGTCACTCTAGCGGGAGGGTGAATGAGCAGTTCTTC.

The V and J genes are TRBV19 and TRBJ2-1; 11 bases are shared with TRBD2. The junction had 3 bases not matched to a gene; V was cut back by 4 bases and J by 1 base. The CDR3 totals 16 residues. CDR1 is LNHDA and CDR2 is SQIVND in the germline V gene (reference sequence). CDR3 DNA sequence: TGTGCCAGTAGTACCCTAGCGGGAGGATCCTACAATGAGCAGTTCTTC. Its translation is CASSTLAGGSYNEQFF. The full variable domain, completed using reference TRBV19 and TRBJ2-1, is DGGITQSPKYLFRKEGQNVTLSCEQNLNHDAMYWYRQDPGQGLRLIYYSQIVNDFQKGDIAEGYSVSREKKESFPLTVTSAQKNPTAFYLCASSTLAGGSYNEQFFGPGTRLTVL.

This chain uses TRBV4-3 with TRBJ1-1, with no clear D. CDR3 length equals 15 residues. Germline V gives CDR1 LGHNA, CDR2 YSLEER. V was shortened by 3 bases and J by 5 bases, with 16 bases between the two germline ends. The CDR3 coding sequence is TGCGCCAGCAGCCAGGGTGGAGGGTCGGGGACTGAAGCTTTCTTT. It yields the protein CASSQGGGSGTEAFF.